This is a list of T cell receptor beta chains from one sample in a study of T cells in Graves' hyperthyroidism and ophthalmopathy. One entry per CDR3 protein results from TCRdb running MiXCR on the multiplex PCR reads. The data show around 50,000 distinct CDR3 sequences, less than 60% seen once. The source material was blood. Receptors were obtained from a woman in her forties or fifties with Graves' ophthalmopathy. CDR3s include the opening cysteine and the closing phenylalanine or tryptophan. The D gene is left open where the match is weak. A row's size may be missing; if present it is once, few, many or a size class.

.	TRBV6-6	TRBJ2-5	17	.	CASSYSTGPTGSETQYF	TGTGCCAGCAGTTACTCGACTGGACCGACTGGATCGGAGACCCAGTACTTC
many	TRBV27	TRBJ2-7	13	.	CASSLGPNYEQYF	TGTGCCAGCAGTTTAGGTCCCAACTACGAGCAGTACTTC
many	TRBV5-1	TRBJ2-2	17	TRBD1	CASNKWTGGSETGELFF	TGCGCCAGCAACAAATGGACAGGGGGAAGCGAAACCGGGGAGCTGTTTTTT
.	TRBV20-1	TRBJ2-2	15	.	CSATPGATNTGELFF	TGCAGTGCTACCCCCGGGGCTACCAACACCGGGGAGCTGTTTTTT
medium-sized	TRBV10-3	TRBJ2-7	13	TRBD2	CAISGTSPFEQYF	TGTGCCATCAGTGGGACTAGCCCGTTCGAGCAGTACTTC
many	TRBV5-6	TRBJ1-6	14	.	CASSKMTHDSPLHF	TGTGCCAGCAGCAAAATGACACACGATTCACCCCTCCACTTT
many	TRBV19	TRBJ1-5	11	.	CASSTPRPQHF	TGTGCCAGTAGTACCCCACGGCCCCAGCATTTT
many	TRBV7-2	TRBJ2-7	15	TRBD1	CASSLGGTGGYEQYF	TGTGCCAGCAGCTTAGGGGGGACAGGGGGCTACGAGCAGTACTTC
.	TRBV7-9	TRBJ2-1	14	.	CAGSSGTWYNEQFF	TGTGCCGGCAGCTCCGGGACATGGTACAATGAGCAGTTCTTC
many	TRBV11-2	TRBJ2-3	13	.	CASSWTEGDTQYF	TGTGCCAGCAGCTGGACGGAGGGAGATACGCAGTATTTT
many	TRBV10-3	TRBJ2-1	16	.	CAISGIREGSYNEQFF	TGTGCCATCAGTGGAATTCGTGAGGGGTCCTACAATGAGCAGTTCTTC
.	TRBV19	TRBJ1-1	12	.	CAKGLDNTEAFF	TGTGCCAAAGGACTGGATAACACGGAAGCTTTCTTT
.	TRBV9	TRBJ2-5	13	.	CASSVDSGETQYF	TGTGCCAGCAGCGTAGACTCCGGGGAGACCCAGTACTTC
many	TRBV6-1	TRBJ2-1	13	.	CATARGPYNEQFF	TGTGCCACCGCCAGGGGCCCCTACAATGAGCAGTTCTTC
.	TRBV20-1	TRBJ1-3	14	TRBD1	CSAFPGQGGNTIYF	TGCAGTGCCTTTCCCGGACAGGGGGGAAACACCATATATTTT
many	TRBV5-1	TRBJ1-5	15	TRBD1	CASSLEGQFNQPQHF	TGCGCCAGCAGCTTGGAGGGACAGTTCAATCAGCCCCAGCATTTT
many	TRBV15	TRBJ2-1	19	TRBD2	CATSRDQILAGGSYNEQFF	TGTGCCACCAGCAGAGATCAAATACTAGCGGGAGGATCCTACAATGAGCAGTTCTTC
many	TRBV6-5	TRBJ1-5	12	.	CASRAPNQPQHF	TGTGCCAGCAGGGCCCCTAATCAGCCCCAGCATTTT
once	TRBV7-9	TRBJ1-6	13	.	CASSWEERDPLHF	TGTGCCAGCAGCTGGGAGGAACGGGACCCCCTCCACTTT
many	TRBV2	TRBJ2-7	15	.	CASSPTRQAVYEQYF	TGTGCCAGCAGTCCTACCCGACAGGCTGTCTACGAGCAGTACTTC
many	TRBV6-2/TRBV6-3	TRBJ2-1	14	TRBD2	CASTRTSPDNEQFF	TGTGCCAGCACTAGGACTAGCCCAGACAATGAGCAGTTCTTC
medium-sized	TRBV7-7	TRBJ2-5	14	.	CASSLSLEQETQYF	TGTGCCAGCAGCTTAAGCCTAGAGCAAGAGACCCAGTACTTC
.	TRBV7-9	TRBJ2-2	15	TRBD1	CASTRQGGNTGELFF	TGTGCCAGCACGCGACAGGGTGGTAACACCGGGGAGCTGTTTTTT
many	TRBV12-3/TRBV12-4	TRBJ2-3	15	.	CASSSPARGSDTQYF	TGTGCCAGCAGCTCCCCGGCTAGGGGGTCAGATACGCAGTATTTT
many	TRBV7-8	TRBJ2-1	13	.	CASSLARSNEQFF	TGTGCCAGCAGCTTAGCGAGGAGCAATGAGCAGTTCTTC
many	TRBV6-6	TRBJ1-4	13	TRBD1	CASTRGHWEKLFF	TGTGCCAGCACCAGGGGGCATTGGGAAAAACTGTTTTTT